Each of the 20 T cell receptor beta chains below was sequenced from the same sample in a study of molecular identifiers for immune sequencing clone quantification. TCRdb analysed the PCR reads with MiXCR anew, one entry per CDR3 protein. The data hold 85,000 to 90,000 distinct CDR3 sequences, with around 25% observed a single time. The specimen was naive CD8+ T cells from blood, with Jurkat cell RNA spiked in. Subset denoted: FACS-sorted CD8+CD4-CCR7+CD45RA+ naive T cells. These receptors came from a human donor in good health. Some libraries in this study had Jurkat cell RNA spiked in.

V usage is TRBV12-3 or TRBV12-4 and J usage is TRBJ1-2; the D is unclear. The CDR3 is made up of 16 amino acids. V lost 5 bases and J lost 7, with 23 bases in between. This CDR3 reads CASSPRPGATEGGYTF. DNA of the CDR3: TGTGCCAGCAGTCCCAGGCCGGGAGCCACGGAGGGTGGCTACACCTTC.

A note on this clonotype: The junction differs from germline at one of its ends, possibly a read error. V and J are TRBV7-7 and TRBJ2-5, with D unresolved. Germline V gene lookup returns CDR1 SSHAT and CDR2 FNYEAQ (reference sequence). The CDR3 has 15 amino acids. The CDR3 nucleotides are TGTGCCAGCAGCCCAGGCCCCGCTCCCCGAGAGACCCAGTGCTTC. This encodes CASSPGPAPRETQCF.

This clonotype was observed at least ten times. This sequence joins TRBV5-3 and TRBJ2-7; maybe TRBD2 (7 bases). TRBV5-3 is an open reading frame whose function is uncertain. This CDR3 is 15 amino acids long. V was pared by 8 bases and J by 10 bases, with 28 bases between. The DNA of the CDR3 is TGTGCCAGCTCTCTAGGGACTGGGGGGGCGCTTGAACAGTACTTC. Protein product: CASSLGTGGALEQYF.

The sample holds a few counts of this clonotype. The V gene is TRBV29-1, the J gene TRBJ2-7, with 9 bases lining up with TRBD1. Trimming at V came to 4 bases and at J to 4 bases, leaving 8 bases not matched to a gene. Looked up from germline, CDR1 is SQVTM and CDR2 is ANQGSEA. CDR3 size: 14 residues. CDR3 nucleotide sequence: TGCAGCGTTGTTTTCGGGACAGGGTATTACGAGCAGTACTTC. It encodes CSVVFGTGYYEQYF.

Comments on this clonotype: Just one base apart from a much larger clone, this may be a read error. V gene TRBV29-1 combines with J gene TRBJ2-7, with D perhaps given as TRBD1 or TRBD2 (7 bases each). Germline V lookup: CDR1 SQVTM, CDR2 ANQGSEA. This CDR3 comprises 13 residues. In DNA, the CDR3 is TGCAGCGTCGAGCGGGACAGCTCCTACGAGCAGCACTTC. Its protein product is CSVERDSSYEQHF.

This clonotype occurred many times. The chain links TRBV5-5 to TRBJ1-1; no firm D call. The CDR3 totals 13 residues. V gave up 0 bases and J gave up 0 bases, with 3 bases separating them. The germline gives CDR1 SGHKS, CDR2 YYEKEE (reference sequence). The CDR3 DNA reads TGTGCCAGCAGCTTGGGACTGAACACTGAAGCTTTCTTT. Its translation is CASSLGLNTEAFF.

In the case of this clonotype: Germline and junction disagree at one end, which may indicate a read error. V usage is TRBV6-2 or TRBV6-3 and J usage is TRBJ2-3; 8 bases line up with TRBD2. This CDR3 comprises 15 residues. Germline V lookup: CDR1 MNHEY, CDR2 SVGEGT. The DNA for the CDR3 is TGTGCCGGCAGTGGGACTAGTATTCGCACAGATACGCAGTATTTT. Its protein product is CAGSGTSIRTDTQYF.

The chain couples TRBV11-3 to TRBJ2-1; 7 bases are a match to TRBD1. The CDR3 runs to 14 residues. Trimming at V came to 0 bases and at J to 9 bases, leaving 5 bases not matched to a gene. Per germline, CDR1 SGHNT and CDR2 YENEEA. The CDR3 protein is CASSLEGGQSEQFF. The CDR3 nucleotides read TGTGCCAGCAGCTTAGAAGGGGGCCAGAGTGAGCAGTTCTTC. Based on the CDR3 plus reference TRBV11-3 and TRBJ2-1, the full variable domain is EAGVVQSPRYKIIEKKQPVAFWCNPISGHNTLYWYLQNLGQGPELLIRYENEEAVDDSQLPKDRFSAERLKGVDSTLKIQPAELGDSAVYLCASSLEGGQSEQFFGPGTRLTVL.

A word on this clonotype: A much more abundant neighbour one base away suggests this may be a read error. This rearrangement joins TRBV30 to TRBJ2-1; no clear D gene. In germline, CDR1 is GTSNPN, CDR2 SVGIG (reference sequence). The CDR3 covers 10 residues. CDR3 region: CAWSVRERFF. CDR3 in DNA: TGTGCCTGGAGTGTGCGTGAGCGGTTCTTC.

The rearrangement joins TRBV5-6 to TRBJ2-7; TRBD2 matches at 12 bases. CDR1 is SGHDT and CDR2 is YYEEEE in the germline V gene. CDR3 length: 17 residues. The V gene end was trimmed by 4 bases and the J gene end by 0 bases; junction bases not matched to a gene: 8. CDR3 sequence: CASSEGLAGTFSYEQYF. In DNA, the CDR3 is TGTGCCAGCAGCGAAGGACTAGCGGGAACGTTCTCCTACGAGCAGTACTTC.

As for this clonotype: A much bigger clone sits one base away, suggesting this may be a read error. V and J are TRBV30 and TRBJ1-1; possible D gene TRBD1, 5 bases. This CDR3 has 13 residues. V was cut by 5 bases and J by 3 bases, with 13 bases left in between. Germline V gives CDR1 GTSNPN, CDR2 SVGIG (reference sequence). CDR3 loop: CAWADSGYTEAFF. The CDR3 nucleotides read TGTGCCTGGGCCGACTCAGGGTACACTGAAGCTTTCTTT.

Many counts were recorded for this clonotype. The chain carries TRBV28 and TRBJ1-5, with D possibly matching TRBD1 (5 bases). The CDR3 extends over 17 amino acids. V dropped 7 bases and J dropped 0 bases, with 19 bases sitting between them. The germline V gene has CDR1 MDHEN and CDR2 SYDVKM. The CDR3 reads CASNFNGGGYSNQPQHF. The CDR3 DNA follows: TGTGCCAGCAACTTCAATGGGGGAGGATATAGCAATCAGCCCCAGCATTTT.

This clonotype occurred many times. This chain links TRBV20-1 with TRBJ2-3, with D maybe TRBD2 (6 bases). The CDR3 length is 13 residues. Per the germline V gene, CDR1 is DFQATT and CDR2 is SNEGSKA (reference sequence). V lost 3 bases and J 5 bases, leaving 12 bases between the germline ends. The CDR3 DNA follows: TGCAGTGCTAGCATCGGGAGAGGAGATACGCAGTATTTT. Amino acids: CSASIGRGDTQYF.

Points on this clonotype: A much larger clone lies one base from this, so it may be a read error. The chain combines TRBV15 with TRBJ2-1; 13 nucleotides align to TRBD2. From germline, CDR1 is LNHNV and CDR2 YYDKDF (reference sequence). The V and J ends lost 5 bases and 3 bases, in that order; junction bases with no gene match: 10. The CDR3 is made up of 18 amino acids. CDR3: CATSSQTTSGRFYNEQFF. In DNA form, the CDR3 reads TGTGCCACCAGCTCACAAACGACTAGCGGGAGGTTCTACAATGAGCAGTTCTTC.

This sequence joins TRBV7-9 and TRBJ2-7; possible D gene TRBD2, 6 bases. CDR3 length: 15 residues. Trimming shortened V by 5 bases and J by 7 bases, and 21 bases separated the two germline ends. CDR1 is SEHNR and CDR2 is FQNEAQ in the germline V gene (reference sequence). DNA of the CDR3: TGTGCCAGCAGCACTTCCGGGACTGGGGAACAGGAGCAGTACTTC. The encoded protein is CASSTSGTGEQEQYF.

This clonotype has just a few counts. Here the CDR3 omits its conserved ending phenylalanine or tryptophan, so a read error is the likely source. The chain is built from TRBV6-1 and TRBJ2-3, with TRBD2 identical over 8 bases. The germline gives CDR1 MNHNS, CDR2 SASEGT. The CDR3 has 14 residues. CDR3 residues: CAGSSSGSSDTQYL. The CDR3 DNA is TGCGCTGGGTCATCCAGCGGGAGTTCAGATACGCAGTATCTT.

The chain employs TRBV2 and TRBJ2-1; D remains unclear. The CDR3 contains 10 residues. Germline V gene data show CDR1 as SNHLY and CDR2 as FYNNEI. The ends were cut back, 4 bases at V and 9 bases at J, with 4 bases in the middle. The CDR3 is CASSVVEQFF. The CDR3 DNA sequence: TGTGCCAGCAGTGTCGTTGAGCAGTTCTTC.

The rearrangement links TRBV9 to TRBJ2-5; tentative D call: TRBD2 (5 bases). CDR1 is SGDLS and CDR2 is YYNGEE in the germline V gene. The CDR3 is 15 amino acids. Trimming took off 0 bases at V and 1 base at J, with 10 bases between the two ends. The CDR3 region has the DNA TGTGCCAGCAGCGTAGGGCGGGCACTCCAAGAGACCCAGTACTTC. Amino acids: CASSVGRALQETQYF. The full variable domain, rest sourced from reference TRBV9 and TRBJ2-5, is DSGVTQTPKHLITATGQRVTLRCSPRSGDLSVYWYQQSLDQGLQFLIQYYNGEERAKGNILERFSAQQFPDLHSELNLSSLELGDSALYFCASSVGRALQETQYFGPGTRLLVL.

V is TRBV7-3 and J is TRBJ2-2; weak D call: TRBD2 (5 bases). V lost 1 base, J lost 3 bases, and 21 bases lay in between. The CDR3 covers 19 residues. Germline V gives CDR1 SGHTA, CDR2 FQGTGA. The CDR3 DNA reads TGTGCCAGCAGCTTAATTCCGCCTAGCAGCCTGTCGTACACCGGGGAGCTGTTTTTT. This gives the protein CASSLIPPSSLSYTGELFF.

Worth noting for this clonotype: At one end, the junction sequence differs from germline, possibly due to a read error. The J gene is TRBJ2-7, the V gene TRBV11-2; D ambiguous. CDR1 and CDR2 (germline): SGHAT, FQNNGV. The CDR3 totals 16 residues. The CDR3 loop reads CASSLDTRPESYEQHF. The CDR3 nucleotides read TGTGCCAGCAGCTTAGATACCCGGCCCGAGTCCTACGAGCAGCACTTC. The whole variable domain, filled in from reference TRBV11-2 and TRBJ2-7, reads EAGVAQSPRYKIIEKRQSVAFWCNPISGHATLYWYQQILGQGPKLLIQFQNNGVVDDSQLPKDRFSAERLKGVDSTLKIQPAKLEDSAVYLCASSLDTRPESYEQHFGPGTRLTVT.